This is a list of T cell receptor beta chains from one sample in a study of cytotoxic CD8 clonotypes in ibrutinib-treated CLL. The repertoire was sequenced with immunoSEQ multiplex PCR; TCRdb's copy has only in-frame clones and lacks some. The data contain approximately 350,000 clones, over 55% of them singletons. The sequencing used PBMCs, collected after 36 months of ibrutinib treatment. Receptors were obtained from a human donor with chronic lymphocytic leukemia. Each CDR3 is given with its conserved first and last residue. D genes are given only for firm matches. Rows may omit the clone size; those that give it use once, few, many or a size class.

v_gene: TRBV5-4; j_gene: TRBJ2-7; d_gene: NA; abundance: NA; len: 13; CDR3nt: TGTGCCAGCAGCCTAGACAGGACCTACGAGCAGTACTTC; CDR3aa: CASSLDRTYEQYF
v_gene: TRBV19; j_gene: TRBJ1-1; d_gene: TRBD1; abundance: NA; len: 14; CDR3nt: TGTGCCAGTAGTACCACCCGACAGGGCACTGAAGCTTTCTTT; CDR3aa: CASSTTRQGTEAFF
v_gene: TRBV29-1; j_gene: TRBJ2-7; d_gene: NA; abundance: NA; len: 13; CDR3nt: TGCAGCGTTGAAGGTGGACAGTCCTACGAGCAGTACTTC; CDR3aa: CSVEGGQSYEQYF
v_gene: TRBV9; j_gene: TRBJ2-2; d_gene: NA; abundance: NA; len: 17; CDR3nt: TGTGCCAGCAGCCGAGTAGGGTACACAGCGAACACCGGGGAGCTGTTTTTT; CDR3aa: CASSRVGYTANTGELFF
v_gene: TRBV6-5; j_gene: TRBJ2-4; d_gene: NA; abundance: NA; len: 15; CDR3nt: TGTGCCAGCAGTTACTCATGGGGGCGGGAAAACATTCAGTACTTC; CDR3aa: CASSYSWGRENIQYF
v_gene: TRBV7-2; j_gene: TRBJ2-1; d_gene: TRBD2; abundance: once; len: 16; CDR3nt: TGTGCCAGCAGCTTCTCCGACAAATTGGGGGGGAATGAGCAGTTCTTC; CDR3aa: CASSFSDKLGGNEQFF
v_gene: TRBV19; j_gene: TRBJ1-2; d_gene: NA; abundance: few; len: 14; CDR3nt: TGTGCCAGTAGTATAGAGGTCGGGTATTATGGCTACACCTTC; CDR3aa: CASSIEVGYYGYTF
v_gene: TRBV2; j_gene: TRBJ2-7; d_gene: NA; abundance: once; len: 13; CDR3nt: TGTGCCAGCACCGGGGGACGGCGGTACGAGCAGTACTTC; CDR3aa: CASTGGRRYEQYF
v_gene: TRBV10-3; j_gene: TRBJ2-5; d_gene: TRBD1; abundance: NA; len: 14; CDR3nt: TGTGCCATCAGTGGACAGGGGGCAGGGGAGACCCAGTACTTC; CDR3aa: CAISGQGAGETQYF
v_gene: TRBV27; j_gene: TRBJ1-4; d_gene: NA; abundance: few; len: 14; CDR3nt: TGTGCCAGCAGCCGTTTCGGGATTAATGAAAAACTGTTTTTT; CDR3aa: CASSRFGINEKLFF
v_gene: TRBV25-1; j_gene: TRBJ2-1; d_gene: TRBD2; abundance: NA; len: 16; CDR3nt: TGTGCCAGCAGTCGGGCTAGCGGGGGGAGTTCTGGGTTGCAGTTCTTC; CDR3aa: CASSRASGGSSGLQFF
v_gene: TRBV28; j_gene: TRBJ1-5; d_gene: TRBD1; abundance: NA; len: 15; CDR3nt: TGTGCCAGCAGCGACCGGGACAGGGGCAATCAGCCCCAGCATTTT; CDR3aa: CASSDRDRGNQPQHF
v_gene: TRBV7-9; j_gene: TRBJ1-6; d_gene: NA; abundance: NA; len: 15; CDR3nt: TGTGCCAGCAGCCCAGGTCCGAAAACTAATTCACCCCTCCACTTT; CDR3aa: CASSPGPKTNSPLHF
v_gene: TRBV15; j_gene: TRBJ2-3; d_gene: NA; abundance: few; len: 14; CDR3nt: TGTGCCACCAGCAGAGATTGGGGCGGAGATACGCAGTATTTT; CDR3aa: CATSRDWGGDTQYF
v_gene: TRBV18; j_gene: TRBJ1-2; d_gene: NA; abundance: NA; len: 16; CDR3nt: TGTGCCAGCTCACCAGATAAGTCCCCCTGGGACTATGGCTACACCTTC; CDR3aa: CASSPDKSPWDYGYTF
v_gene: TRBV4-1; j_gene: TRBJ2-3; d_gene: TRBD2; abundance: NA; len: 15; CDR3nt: TGCGCCAGCAGCCAAGCAAGCGGGGGTTCGGATACGCAGTATTTT; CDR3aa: CASSQASGGSDTQYF
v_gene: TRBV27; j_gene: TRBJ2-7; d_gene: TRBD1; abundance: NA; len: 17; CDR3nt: TGTGCCAGCAGTTTCTCGGTACGGGACAGAGGGGTCTACGAGCAGTACTTC; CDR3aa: CASSFSVRDRGVYEQYF
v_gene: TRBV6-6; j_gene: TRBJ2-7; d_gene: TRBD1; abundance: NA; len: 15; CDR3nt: TGTGCCAGCAGAATACACGGGACAGGTTCCTACGAGCAGTACTTC; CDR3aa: CASRIHGTGSYEQYF
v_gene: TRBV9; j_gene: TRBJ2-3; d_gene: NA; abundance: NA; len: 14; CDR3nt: TGTGCCAGCAGTACTAGTGGGAGAACAGATACGCAGTATTTT; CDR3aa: CASSTSGRTDTQYF
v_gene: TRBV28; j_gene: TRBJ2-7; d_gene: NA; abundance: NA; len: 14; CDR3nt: TGTGCCAGCAGGCCTGGGGACATCTCCTACGAGCAGTACTTC; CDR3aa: CASRPGDISYEQYF
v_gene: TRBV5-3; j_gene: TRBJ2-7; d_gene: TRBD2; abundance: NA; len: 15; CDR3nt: TGTGCCAGAAGCTTATCCCCTAGCGGGAGGTACGAGCAGTACTTC; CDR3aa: CARSLSPSGRYEQYF
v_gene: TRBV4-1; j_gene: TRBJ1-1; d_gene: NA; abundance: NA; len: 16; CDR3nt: TGCGCCAGCAGCCACCTTCGGAGGAGGAGGGACACTGAAGCTTTCTTT; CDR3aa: CASSHLRRRRDTEAFF
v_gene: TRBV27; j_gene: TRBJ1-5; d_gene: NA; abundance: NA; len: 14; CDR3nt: TGTGCCAGCAGTGCGGCGGATGGGGGTCAGCCCCAGCATTTT; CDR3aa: CASSAADGGQPQHF
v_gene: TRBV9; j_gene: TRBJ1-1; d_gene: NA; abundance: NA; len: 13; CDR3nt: TGTGCCAGCAGCGTACCGGGGCGGTGGACCGCTTTCTTT; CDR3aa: CASSVPGRWTAFF
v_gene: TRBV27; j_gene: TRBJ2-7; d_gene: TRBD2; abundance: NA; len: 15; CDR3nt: TGTGCCAGCAGTTTATGGGAGGGAAACTCCTACGAGCAGTACTTC; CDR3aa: CASSLWEGNSYEQYF
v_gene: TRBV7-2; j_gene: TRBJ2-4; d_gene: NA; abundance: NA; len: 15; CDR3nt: TGTGCCAGCAGCTCCCGGGACACCCTGACAAACATTCAGTACTTC; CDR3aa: CASSSRDTLTNIQYF
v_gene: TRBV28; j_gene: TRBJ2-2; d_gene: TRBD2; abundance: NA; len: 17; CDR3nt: TGTGCCAGCAGTTTCCTCCCCGGGACTAGCCCCACCGGGGAGCTGTTTTTT; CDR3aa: CASSFLPGTSPTGELFF
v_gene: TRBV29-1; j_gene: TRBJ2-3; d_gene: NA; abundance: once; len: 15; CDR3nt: TGCAGCGTGTTTTTGGGAAGTCGGGGCACAGATACGCAGTATTTT; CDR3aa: CSVFLGSRGTDTQYF
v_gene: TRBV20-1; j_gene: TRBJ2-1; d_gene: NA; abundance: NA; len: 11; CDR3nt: TGCAGTGCCAGGGCTCAGGCGGAGCAGTTCTTC; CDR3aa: CSARAQAEQFF
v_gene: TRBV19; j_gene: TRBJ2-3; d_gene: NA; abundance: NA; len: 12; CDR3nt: TGTGCCAGTAGTATGACGGGTGTTACGCAGTATTTT; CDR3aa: CASSMTGVTQYF
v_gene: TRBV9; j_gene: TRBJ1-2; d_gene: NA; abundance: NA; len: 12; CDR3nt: TGTGCCAGCAGCGTAGGTGGCTATGGCTACACCTTC; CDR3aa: CASSVGGYGYTF
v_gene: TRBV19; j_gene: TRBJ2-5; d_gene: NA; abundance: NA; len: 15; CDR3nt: TGTGCCAGTAGTATAGCGCAATTGTCGTCGGAGACCCAGTACTTC; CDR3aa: CASSIAQLSSETQYF
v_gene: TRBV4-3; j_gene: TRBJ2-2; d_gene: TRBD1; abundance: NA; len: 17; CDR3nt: TGCGCCAGCAGCCCGAAGACAGGGGGCGCGTCCGCCGGGGAGCTGTTTTTT; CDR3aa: CASSPKTGGASAGELFF
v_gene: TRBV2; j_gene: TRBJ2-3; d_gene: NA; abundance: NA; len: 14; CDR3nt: TGTGCCAGCAGTGTTCTGGGGGTAGCAGATACGCAGTATTTT; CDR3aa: CASSVLGVADTQYF
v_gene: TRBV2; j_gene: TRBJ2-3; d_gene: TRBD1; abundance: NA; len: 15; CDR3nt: TGTGCCAGCCTACAGGGCAGGGGGCTCGCAGATACGCAGTATTTT; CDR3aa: CASLQGRGLADTQYF
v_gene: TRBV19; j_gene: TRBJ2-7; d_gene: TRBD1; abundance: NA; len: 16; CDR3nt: TGTGCCAGTAGTACCTATCGGACAGGGGGGAGGTACGAGCAGTACTTC; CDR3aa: CASSTYRTGGRYEQYF
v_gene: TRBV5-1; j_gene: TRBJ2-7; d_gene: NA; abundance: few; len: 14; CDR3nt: TGCGCCAGCAGCCCTAGGGCAAACTCCTACGAGCAGTACTTC; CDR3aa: CASSPRANSYEQYF
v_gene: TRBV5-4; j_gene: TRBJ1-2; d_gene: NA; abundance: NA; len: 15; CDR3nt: TGTGCCAGCAGCCCAACAACGGGATACGGCTATGGCTACACCTTC; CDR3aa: CASSPTTGYGYGYTF
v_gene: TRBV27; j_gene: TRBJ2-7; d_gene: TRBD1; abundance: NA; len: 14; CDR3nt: TGTGCCAGCAGTACCGGGACAGCGAGATACGAGCAGTACTTC; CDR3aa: CASSTGTARYEQYF
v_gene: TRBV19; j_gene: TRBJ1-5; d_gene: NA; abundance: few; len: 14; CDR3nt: TGTGCCAGTAGTATTTCCCCCCGAATTCAGCCCCAGCATTTT; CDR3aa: CASSISPRIQPQHF
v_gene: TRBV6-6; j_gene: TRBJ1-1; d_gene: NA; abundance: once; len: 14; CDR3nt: TGTGCCAGCAACGTGGCGGGCCACGGCACTGAAGCTTTCTTT; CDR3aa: CASNVAGHGTEAFF
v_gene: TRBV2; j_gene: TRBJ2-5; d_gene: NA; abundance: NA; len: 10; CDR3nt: TGTGCCAGCAGTGTGGAGACCCAGTACTTC; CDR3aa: CASSVETQYF
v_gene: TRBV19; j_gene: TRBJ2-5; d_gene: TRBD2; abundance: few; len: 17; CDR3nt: TGTGCCAGTAGTCCTCCTGGGTCGAAGGGGAGGGGAGAGACCCAGTACTTC; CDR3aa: CASSPPGSKGRGETQYF
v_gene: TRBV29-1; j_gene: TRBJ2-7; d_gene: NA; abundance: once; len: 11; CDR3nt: TGCAGCGTTGGTGACGGTTACGAGCAGTACTTC; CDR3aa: CSVGDGYEQYF
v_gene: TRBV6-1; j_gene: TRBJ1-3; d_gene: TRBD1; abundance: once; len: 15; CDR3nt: TGTGCCAGCAGTGAAAAGGGGGCGCCGGGAAACACCATATATTTT; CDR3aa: CASSEKGAPGNTIYF
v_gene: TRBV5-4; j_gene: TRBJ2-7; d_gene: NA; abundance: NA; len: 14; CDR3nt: TGTGCCAGCAGACCTTCACACAGGGACTCCGAGCAGTACTTC; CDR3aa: CASRPSHRDSEQYF
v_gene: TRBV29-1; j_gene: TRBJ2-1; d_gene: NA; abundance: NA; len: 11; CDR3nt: TGCAGCGTGTCCAAGCCCTCGGGGCAGTTCTTC; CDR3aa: CSVSKPSGQFF
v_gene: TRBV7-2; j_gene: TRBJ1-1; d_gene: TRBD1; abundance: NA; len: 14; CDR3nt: TGTGCCAGCAGCTTGACAGGGGCGGACACTGAAGCTTTCTTT; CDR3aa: CASSLTGADTEAFF
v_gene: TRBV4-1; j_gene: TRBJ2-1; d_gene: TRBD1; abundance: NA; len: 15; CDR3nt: TGCGCCAGCAGCCAAGATTGGGTGACAGGGGATGAGCAGTTCTTC; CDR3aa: CASSQDWVTGDEQFF
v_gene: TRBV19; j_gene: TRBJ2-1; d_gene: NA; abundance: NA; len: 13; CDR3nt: TGTGCCAGTATGGCAGGGAAAAACAATGAGCAGTTCTTC; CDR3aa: CASMAGKNNEQFF
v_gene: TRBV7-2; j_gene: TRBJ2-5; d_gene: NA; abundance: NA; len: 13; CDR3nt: TGTGCCAGCAGCTTGGACACCTCAGAGACCCAGTACTTC; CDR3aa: CASSLDTSETQYF